Presented here are 20 T cell receptor beta chains from one specimen sequenced in a study of regulatory T cells in long-lasting Graves disease (dated by TCRdb to about 2021). Libraries were made using multiplex PCR. Sequenced using an Illumina HiSeq 4000. To build TCR beta libraries, CDR3 regions were amplified by Arm-PCR using iRepertoire HTBI primers. The public sequencing data were trimmed at Q25 with fastp and processed into clonotypes with MiXCR by TCRdb, which kept only in-frame beta chains. Entries that share a CDR3 protein sequence are merged under the most common genes and DNA. For this sample the table gives a few hundred thousand distinct CDR3 sequences, of which 20% to 25% were detected only once. The top ten clones comprise around three fifths of the sample. The time point label, read with the paper, signifies: persistent/refractory GD, antithyroid drugs over 5 years with positive TRAb. For both TCR sequencing and RNA sequencing, RNA was extracted from PBMCs in TRIzol.

Source: peripheral blood mononuclear cells (PBMCs), taken when the disease was refractory, from a patient treated with antithyroid drugs. The receptors shown here come from a female donor with Graves disease.

In its sample, this clonotype was seen many times. The chain links TRBV7-9 to TRBJ2-7, with D maybe TRBD2 (5 bases). The CDR3 runs 12 residues. V was pared by 6 bases and J by 2 bases, with 8 bases between. Germline V gene sequence: CDR1 SEHNR, CDR2 FQNEAQ (reference sequence). The CDR3 sequence: CASSSGTYEQYF. For the CDR3, the DNA is TGTGCCAGCAGTTCCGGGACCTACGAGCAGTACTTC. Full variable domain (missing parts from reference TRBV7-9 and TRBJ2-7): DTGVSQNPRHKITKRGQNVTFRCDPISEHNRLYWYRQTLGQGPEFLTYFQNEAQLEKSRLLSDRFSAERPKGSFSTLEIQRTEQGDSAMYLCASSSGTYEQYFGPGTRLTVT.

The chain carries TRBV28 and TRBJ2-7; the D is unclear. Trimming removed 6 bases from V and 0 bases from J, with 15 bases in between. Germline V lookup: CDR1 MDHEN, CDR2 SYDVKM. The CDR3 spans 15 residues. The CDR3: CASSPPGRASYEQYF. CDR3 bases: TGTGCCAGCAGCCCCCCTGGACGGGCCTCCTACGAGCAGTACTTC.

V is TRBV30 and J is TRBJ1-2; D is perhaps TRBD1 (5 bases). Trimming shortened V by 4 bases and J by 4 bases, and 19 bases separated the two germline ends. This CDR3 has 15 amino acids. Germline values: CDR1 GTSNPN, CDR2 SVGIG (reference sequence). This CDR3 is CAWNKGPTDVYGYTF. In DNA form, the CDR3 reads TGTGCCTGGAACAAGGGGCCAACAGACGTCTATGGCTACACCTTC. The full variable domain, with the rest looked up from reference TRBV30 and TRBJ1-2, is SQTIHQWPATLVQPVGSPLSLECTVEGTSNPNLYWYRQAAGRGLQLLFYSVGIGQISSEVPQNLSASRPQDRQFILSSKKLLLSDSGFYLCAWNKGPTDVYGYTFGSGTRLTVV.

As concerns this clonotype: One base away lies a much larger clone, so this may be a sequencing read error. The chain combines TRBV6-1 with TRBJ1-4, with 7 bases lining up with TRBD1. From germline, CDR1 is MNHNS and CDR2 SASEGT. The length of the CDR3 is 16 residues. This CDR3 reads CPSRGRGLGTNEKLFF. CDR3 in DNA: TGTCCCAGCAGAGGGAGGGGGCTGGGGACTAATGAAAAACTGTTTTTT.

This clonotype has a handful of counts. One end of the junction fails to match germline, which may point to a read error. This chain connects TRBV5-1 to TRBJ1-1; no definite D call. The CDR3 has 14 amino acids. Germline V gene lookup returns CDR1 SGHRS and CDR2 YFSETQ. The CDR3 is CTSSLDLWNTEAFF. The CDR3 coding sequence is TGCACCAGCAGCTTGGATTTATGGAACACTGAAGCTTTCTTT.

The rearrangement joins TRBV3-1 to TRBJ2-2; 8 bases line up with TRBD1. Germline CDR1 LGHDT, CDR2 YNNKEL (reference sequence). The CDR3 has 15 residues. V dropped 3 bases and J dropped 6; count of bases not matched to a gene: 6. CDR3 in DNA: TGTGCCAGCAGCCACCCCGACAGGGGTCCCGGGGAGCTGTTTTTT. This encodes CASSHPDRGPGELFF.

This clonotype was counted a few times. The chain has TRBV11-2 and TRBJ2-2, with 13 bases that match TRBD2. V lost 5 bases to trimming and J lost 6 bases; unmatched junction nucleotides: 9. The length of the CDR3 is 17 residues. In germline, CDR1 is SGHAT, CDR2 FQNNGV. As DNA, the CDR3 is TGTGCCAGCAGCCCAGGACGGACTAGCGGGAGATCCGGGGAGCTGTTTTTT. Its protein is CASSPGRTSGRSGELFF. Full variable domain (rest looked up from reference TRBV11-2 and TRBJ2-2): EAGVAQSPRYKIIEKRQSVAFWCNPISGHATLYWYQQILGQGPKLLIQFQNNGVVDDSQLPKDRFSAERLKGVDSTLKIQPAKLEDSAVYLCASSPGRTSGRSGELFFGEGSRLTVL.

At least ten counts were recorded for this clonotype. The V and J genes are TRBV7-9 and TRBJ2-7; 7 bases fit TRBD2. The germline V gene has CDR1 SEHNR and CDR2 FQNEAQ (reference sequence). The CDR3 length is 13 residues. Germline trimming cut 6 bases from V and 3 bases from J; bases unmatched to any gene: 5. The CDR3 region has the DNA TGTGCCAGCAGGCGGACTAGTGACTACGAGCAGTACTTC. This sequence encodes CASRRTSDYEQYF.

This chain connects TRBV29-1 to TRBJ2-7, with 8 bases matching TRBD1. The ends lost 5 bases at V and 5 bases at J; junction bases unmatched: 5. CDR1 SQVTM and CDR2 ANQGSEA come from the germline V gene. CDR3 length equals 12 residues. The CDR3 nucleotides are TGCAGCGTTCGGGCAGGGGGCAACGAGCAGTACTTC. Its protein is CSVRAGGNEQYF.

A few counts support this clonotype. The J gene is TRBJ2-7, the V gene TRBV30; D is perhaps TRBD2 (5 bases). The germline V and J ends were trimmed by 1 base and 2 bases, with 15 bases remaining between them. Germline V gene data show CDR1 as GTSNPN and CDR2 as SVGIG (reference sequence). This CDR3 is 15 amino acids long. The CDR3 loop is CAWSGGGAGAYEQYF. The CDR3 DNA is TGTGCCTGGAGTGGAGGAGGTGCTGGCGCCTACGAGCAGTACTTC.

The V call is TRBV5-8, the J call TRBJ2-5; 7 bases map to TRBD1. Germline V gene data show CDR1 as SGHTS and CDR2 as YDEGEE. V dropped 0 bases and J dropped 1; count of bases not matched to a gene: 3. This CDR3 is 15 amino acids long. CDR3 region: CASSLGGQVQETQYF. DNA for the CDR3: TGTGCCAGCAGCTTGGGTGGACAGGTCCAAGAGACCCAGTACTTC.

This clonotype was seen only a few times. The V gene is TRBV7-3, the J gene TRBJ2-2, with 8 bases that match TRBD1. Germline-derived CDR1 and CDR2 are SGHTA and FQGTGA. V shed 2 bases, J shed 4 bases, and the junction held 6 bases outside the gene matches. This CDR3 is 16 amino acids long. CDR3 loop: CASSLGQGIVTGELFF. The DNA for the CDR3 is TGTGCCAGCAGCTTAGGACAGGGCATCGTCACCGGGGAGCTGTTTTTT.

The chain employs TRBV5-1 and TRBJ2-2; 8 nucleotides line up with TRBD2. V dropped 3 bases and J dropped 4; count of bases not matched to a gene: 5. CDR1 SGHRS and CDR2 YFSETQ come from the germline V gene. The length of the CDR3 is 15 residues. The DNA of the CDR3 is TGCGCCAGCAGCTCCGGCGGGAGGTTCACCGGGGAGCTGTTTTTT. Translated: CASSSGGRFTGELFF.

At least ten counts were recorded for this clonotype. The gene calls are TRBV3-1 and TRBJ2-7, with D perhaps TRBD2 (6 bases). The CDR3 length is 14 residues. Trimming left V 1 base short and J 7 bases short, with 14 bases between. CDR1 and CDR2 from the germline V gene are LGHDT and YNNKEL (reference sequence). Here the CDR3 DNA reads TGTGCCAGCAGCCAAGTGGGAAGTGGAGGGGAGCAGTACTTC. This codes for CASSQVGSGGEQYF.

As concerns this clonotype: The junction does not match germline at one end; this may be a read error. This chain joins TRBV7-7 and TRBJ2-5, with D perhaps given as TRBD1 or TRBD2 (6 bases each). This CDR3 has 15 amino acids. The V gene's germline CDR1 is SSHAT and CDR2 FNYEAQ (reference sequence). CDR3 amino acids: CASSQQGVEGETQYF. The DNA of the CDR3 is TGTGCTAGCAGCCAACAGGGTGTGGAGGGAGAGACCCAGTACTTC.

The chain uses TRBV9 and TRBJ2-7; 9 bases fit TRBD1. Germline V gene lookup returns CDR1 SGDLS and CDR2 YYNGEE. CDR3 length: 16 amino acids. V dropped 0 bases and J dropped 5; count of bases not matched to a gene: 9. The CDR3 region has the DNA TGTGCCAGCAGCGTAGCTATCGGACAGGGGTTCGACGAGCAGTACTTC. Translating it yields CASSVAIGQGFDEQYF.

This clonotype showed up just a few times. The rearrangement links TRBV9 to TRBJ2-3; 7 nucleotides agree with TRBD2. CDR3 length equals 13 residues. Per the germline V gene, CDR1 is SGDLS and CDR2 is YYNGEE. Trimming took 3 bases from V and 4 from J; bases not matched to a gene: 2. The CDR3 spells CASSALAADTQYF. The CDR3 DNA reads TGTGCCAGCAGCGCGCTAGCGGCAGATACGCAGTATTTT.

In this sample, this clonotype turned up many times. The chain carries TRBV2 and TRBJ1-2; 8 bases agree with TRBD1. The CDR3 spans 13 residues. V was pared by 5 bases and J by 3 bases, with 2 bases of the junction left unmatched. The germline V gene encodes CDR1 SNHLY and CDR2 FYNNEI. The CDR3: CASSLGQDYGYTF. CDR3 DNA sequence: TGTGCCAGCAGTTTGGGACAGGACTATGGCTACACCTTC.

The chain is built from TRBV6-1 and TRBJ2-7; 7 nucleotides align to TRBD2. The length of the CDR3 is 14 residues. V lost 6 bases, J lost 0 bases, and 5 bases stayed unmatched. Germline CDR1 is MNHNS and CDR2 is SASEGT. CDR3 amino acids: CASRDRDYSYEQYF. The CDR3 bases are TGTGCCAGCAGAGACCGGGACTACTCCTACGAGCAGTACTTC.

Only one count was recorded for this clonotype. V usage is TRBV20-1 and J usage is TRBJ1-6; D unclear. CDR3 size: 13 residues. Germline V gene lookup returns CDR1 DFQATT and CDR2 SNEGSKA (reference sequence). V was pared by 1 base and J by 10 bases, with 11 bases between. CDR3 DNA: TGCAGTGCTAGAGGGCAGAGGGAGTCACCCCTCCACTTT. It is translated as CSARGQRESPLHF.